These 21 T cell receptor beta chains came from one sample sequenced in a study of blood T cells in healthy people across ages. Primed by a sample-barcoded 5' primer and a J-beta primer mix, a second PCR proceeded for about 6 to 12 cycles. TCRdb itself ran the 5' RACE reads through MiXCR, one entry per CDR3 protein. The sample yields about 1 million distinct CDR3 sequences, around 43% seen once. The sequencing input was blood. The origin of the receptors is a woman aged 55-69 years in good health.

This clonotype has a handful of counts. The rearrangement uses TRBV20-1 and TRBJ2-7, with 8 positions matching TRBD1. Germline trimming cut 3 bases from V and 7 bases from J; bases unmatched to any gene: 8. The CDR3 consists of 13 residues. Germline loops: CDR1 DFQATT, CDR2 SNEGSKA (reference sequence). The chain's CDR3 is CSARRTGSNEQYF. Here the CDR3 DNA reads TGCAGTGCTAGGAGGACAGGGTCCAATGAGCAGTACTTC.

The chain uses TRBV20-1 and TRBJ2-7, with 7 bases that match TRBD1. The CDR3 totals 13 residues. Germline V gene lookup returns CDR1 DFQATT and CDR2 SNEGSKA (reference sequence). V lost 6 bases, J lost 1 base, and 6 bases stayed unmatched. The CDR3 DNA follows: TGCAGTGCGACCTGGGGACAGTCCTACGAGCAGTACTTC. Translating it yields CSATWGQSYEQYF.

As DNA, the CDR3 is TGTGCCAGCAGCTTGACTATCTCCCTGCGGGACGAGCAGTACTTC. Amino acid sequence: CASSLTISLRDEQYF. The chain has TRBV7-2 and TRBJ2-7; a weak D match, TRBD2 (5 bases). Per the germline V gene, CDR1 is SGHTA and CDR2 is FQGNSA. Trimming left V 3 bases short and J 5 bases short, with 17 bases between. CDR3 length equals 15 residues. Complete variable domain (other parts from reference TRBV7-2 and TRBJ2-7): GAGVSQSPSNKVTEKGKDVELRCDPISGHTALYWYRQSLGQGLEFLIYFQGNSAPDKSGLPSDRFSAERTGGSVSTLTIQRTQQEDSAVYLCASSLTISLRDEQYFGPGTRLTVT.

The chain has TRBV6-5 and TRBJ2-1; D not certain. The end of the DNA is better explained by TRBJ2-7, so the J call may be wrong. The CDR3 length is 17 residues. Germline CDR1 and CDR2: MNHEY and SVGAGI. The CDR3 is CASSYSNGQYSYNEQYF. The CDR3 DNA reads TGTGCCAGCAGTTACTCTAATGGTCAATACTCCTACAATGAGCAGTACTTC.

This rearrangement joins TRBV10-1 to TRBJ2-5, with a possible D match to TRBD2 (6 bases). Trimming pared 3 bases from V and 11 bases from J, leaving 10 bases between. Germline-derived CDR1 and CDR2 are WNHNN and SYGVQD (reference sequence). CDR3 length: 11 amino acids. The CDR3 reads CASSEGGQQYF. The DNA for the CDR3 is TGCGCCAGCAGTGAAGGAGGGCAGCAGTACTTC.

This clonotype was detected only a few times. The chain recombines TRBV20-1 with TRBJ2-3; D call uncertain. The germline CDR1 and CDR2 sequences are DFQATT and SNEGSKA (reference sequence). This CDR3 is built from 10 residues. V was shortened by 2 bases and J by 5 bases, with 2 bases between the two germline ends. The CDR3 is CSARIDTQYF. In nucleotides, the CDR3 is TGCAGTGCTAGAATAGATACGCAGTATTTT.

This sequence joins TRBV6-1 and TRBJ2-7; no clear D gene. The CDR3 sequence is 13 residues long. Trimming took off 0 bases at V and 3 bases at J, with 6 bases between the two ends. Per the germline V gene, CDR1 is MNHNS and CDR2 is SASEGT. CDR3 DNA: TGTGCCAGCAGTGAAGCCCAATACTACGAGCAGTACTTC. Amino acid sequence: CASSEAQYYEQYF.

On this clonotype: Its ends do not fully match the called genes, so a read error is possible. The V gene is TRBV6-2 or TRBV6-3, the J gene TRBJ2-5; maybe TRBD2 (6 bases). Looked up from germline, CDR1 is MNHEY and CDR2 is SVGEGT. CDR3 size: 13 residues. The CDR3, as DNA: TGTGCCAACAGTTACGAGGGAGGAGAGACCCAGTACTTC. Translated, it gives CANSYEGGETQYF.

The rearrangement joins TRBV2 to TRBJ1-1; unclear D gene. The CDR3 totals 12 residues. Trimming took 7 bases from V and 1 from J, leaving 7 bases between them. Germline V gene data show CDR1 as SNHLY and CDR2 as FYNNEI. The CDR3 nucleotides are TGTGCCAGCATCTATGGGAACACTGAAGCTTTCTTT. Translation gives CASIYGNTEAFF. The full variable domain, in which reference TRBV2 and TRBJ1-1 provide the parts outside the CDR3, is EPEVTQTPSHQVTQMGQEVILRCVPISNHLYFYWYRQILGQKVEFLVSFYNNEISEKSEIFDDQFSVERPDGSNFTLKIRSTKLEDSAMYFCASIYGNTEAFFGQGTRLTVV.

This clonotype was observed a few times. The V and J genes are TRBV6-5 and TRBJ1-5; 7 positions agree with TRBD1. The CDR3 extends over 14 amino acids. Trimming at V came to 8 bases and at J to 6 bases, leaving 10 bases not matched to a gene. CDR1 is MNHEY, CDR2 SVGAGI, per germline. The CDR3 nucleotides read TGTGCCAGCTTACACAGGGGAAGAGGTCAGCCCCAGCATTTT. Amino acid sequence: CASLHRGRGQPQHF.

J is TRBJ1-4 and V is TRBV6-1; D is uncertain. Looked up from germline, CDR1 is MNHNS and CDR2 is SASEGT. V dropped 2 bases and J dropped 8 bases, with 12 bases sitting between them. There are 14 residues in the CDR3. The CDR3 is CASSESLGGEKLFF. The CDR3 DNA reads as TGTGCCAGCAGTGAAAGCCTCGGTGGCGAAAAACTGTTTTTT.

This clonotype occurred many times. The gene calls are TRBV20-1 and TRBJ2-7; D not resolved. With 5 bases removed from V and 1 base from J, the gap between germline ends came to 3 bases. This CDR3 is built from 10 residues. The germline CDR1 and CDR2 sequences are DFQATT and SNEGSKA (reference sequence). The chain's CDR3 is CSALSYEQYF. The CDR3 bases are TGCAGTGCTCTTTCCTACGAGCAGTACTTC.

The chain joins TRBV10-3 to TRBJ2-7, with 10 bases lining up with TRBD2. The junction had 9 bases not matched to a gene; V was cut back by 8 bases and J by 5 bases. Germline CDR1 and CDR2: ENHRY and SYGVKD. The CDR3 sequence is 14 residues long. CDR3 sequence reads: CAIGDGTSANEQYF. DNA of the CDR3: TGTGCCATCGGGGACGGGACTAGCGCCAACGAGCAGTACTTC.

The chain is built from TRBV20-1 and TRBJ2-7; tentatively, D is TRBD1 or TRBD2 (6 bases each). CDR3 size: 13 residues. The V and J ends lost 3 bases and 6 bases respectively, with 15 bases between them. In germline, CDR1 is DFQATT, CDR2 SNEGSKA (reference sequence). The CDR3 DNA is TGCAGTGCTAGCAGCCTCCCGGGGGCCGAGCAGTACTTC. This translates into CSASSLPGAEQYF.

The chain links TRBV29-1 to TRBJ1-3; D call uncertain. There are 11 residues in the CDR3. The V gene lost 4 bases and the J gene lost 2 bases, with 3 bases spanning the gap. Germline V CDR1 and CDR2: SQVTM, ANQGSEA. This chain's CDR3 is CSVGTGNTIYF. In nucleotides, the CDR3 is TGCAGCGTTGGGACTGGAAACACCATATATTTT. The full variable domain, its missing parts supplied by reference TRBV29-1 and TRBJ1-3, is SAVISQKPSRDICQRGTSLTIQCQVDSQVTMMFWYRQQPGQSLTLIATANQGSEATYESGFVIDKFPISRPNLTFSTLTVSNMSPEDSSIYLCSVGTGNTIYFGEGSWLTVV.

This clonotype was detected once. The V and J genes are TRBV5-6 and TRBJ2-7; 7 nucleotides agree with TRBD1. There are 16 residues in the CDR3. Trimming cost V 0 bases and J 3 bases; bases outside gene matches: 9. The V gene's germline CDR1 is SGHDT and CDR2 YYEEEE. The CDR3 coding sequence is TGTGCCAGCAGCTTGGATGGACAGGTAACTCGCTACGAGCAGTACTTC. This translates into CASSLDGQVTRYEQYF.

The chain combines TRBV7-2 with TRBJ2-3; D is perhaps TRBD1 (6 bases). Trimming left V 1 base short and J 6 bases short, with 14 bases between. CDR1 is SGHTA and CDR2 is FQGNSA in the germline V gene. The CDR3 has 15 residues. CDR3 region: CASSLGGWGRDTQYF. In DNA, the CDR3 is TGTGCCAGCAGCTTAGGGGGGTGGGGGCGGGATACGCAGTATTTT.

J is TRBJ2-3 and V is TRBV28; unclear D gene. This CDR3 has 13 amino acids. Germline CDR1 reads MDHEN; CDR2 reads SYDVKM. V shed 4 bases and J shed 2 bases, with 7 bases lying between them. CDR3 sequence (DNA): TGTGCCAGCAGTTCCTCGTTCACAGATACGCAGTATTTT. Amino acids: CASSSSFTDTQYF.

The rearrangement joins TRBV5-1 to TRBJ1-2, with 8 bases fitting TRBD1. CDR1 is SGHRS and CDR2 is YFSETQ in the germline V gene. V was clipped by 1 base and J by 4 bases; unmatched bases: 6. CDR3 length: 15 amino acids. The CDR3 nucleotides are TGCGCCAGCAGCTTGACGGGACAGGTTACCTATGGCTACACCTTC. Its translation is CASSLTGQVTYGYTF.

The rearrangement uses TRBV4-1 and TRBJ2-4; 9 bases map to TRBD1. The junction had 11 bases not matched to a gene; V was cut back by 5 bases and J by 15 bases. CDR1 MGHRA and CDR2 YSYEKL come from the germline V gene. The CDR3 runs to 13 residues. CDR3 in DNA: TGCGCCAGCAGCTCCCACGACAGGGGGGGACCGTACTTC. This gives the protein CASSSHDRGGPYF.

This clonotype was seen just once. A single base separates this from a much larger clone, so it may be a read error. The rearrangement uses TRBV4-2 and TRBJ2-7; 10 bases are shared with TRBD2. The CDR3 runs to 18 residues. From germline, CDR1 is LGHNA and CDR2 YNFKEQ. The V gene end was trimmed by 0 bases and the J gene end by 7 bases; junction bases not matched to a gene: 15. The CDR3 region is CASSQDHVAGGLYNEQYF. The CDR3 DNA reads as TGTGCCAGCAGCCAAGACCATGTAGCGGGAGGCCTCTATAATGAGCAGTACTTC.